This TCR beta chain was observed in a study of shared T cell receptors in the human thymus. This clone appeared a few times. Generated by immunoSEQ multiplex PCR, the TCRdb table keeps only in-frame clones and is missing some. The profile shows almost 550,000 clones, 75% to 85% of them singletons. Germline loops: CDR1 KGHSH, CDR2 LQKENI. The V end was cut by 3 bases, the J end by 2 bases, with 7 bases between. CDR3 size: 14 residues. These data are also associated with another study on human thymus T cells. That study adds: Corrective cardiac operations yielded the resected thymus tissue. Both thymic and peripheral blood repertoires showed apparently biased V and J usage. Related research found strongly overlapping thymic repertoires in unrelated individuals.

The receptor's source is a boy in the first two years of life with a congenital heart defect. The sequenced sample was thymocytes. The genes are TRBV18 and TRBJ2-2, with a tentative D call TRBD1 (6 bases). The CDR3 nucleotides read TGTGCCAGCTCACCCAGGGGCAACACCGGGGAGCTGTTTTTT. Translated, it gives CASSPRGNTGELFF.